The present TCR beta chain was sequenced within a study of T-cell memory formation after mild COVID-19. Of note for this clonotype: Its target is unknown.

Germline V gene data show CDR1 as MNHNY and CDR2 as SVGAGI (reference sequence). Trimming cost V 6 bases and J 0 bases, with 11 bases left between them. The CDR3 has 14 amino acids. General study results and limits: Cross-reactive memory apparently joined, as some responding clones appeared in pre-infection memory. Researchers report contracting CD4+ clones mostly in CM and EM, with CD8+ clones in EMRA. Contracting clones, day 15 to 85, had balanced CD4/CD8, and later expanders favored CD4+.

One entry per CDR3 protein, called by TCRdb with MiXCR from the 5' RACE reads. In the table there are about 340,000 distinct CDR3 sequences, approximately 15% of which are singletons. The sample was PBMCs or a T cell subset sorted from them (not recorded which). This clonotype originated in a man between 18 and 35 years old who had mild COVID-19 (a few samples of this study predate the infection). Cell type and time point are not known. J is TRBJ1-1 and V is TRBV6-6; D remains unclear. CDR3 nucleotides: TGTGCCAGCAGGACGGTACAGATGAACACTGAAGCTTTCTTT. It yields the protein CASRTVQMNTEAFF.